These 7 T cell receptor beta chains were sequenced from one sample in a study of blood T cell repertoires in COVID-19. Repertoires were generated with immunoSEQ multiplex PCR, while TCRdb's copy carries only in-frame clones and drops some. This repertoire shows 220,000 or so clones, 70% to 85% found once; its top ten account for 3% to 4%. Sequenced material: PBMCs or T cells enriched from blood (not recorded which). These receptor sequences come from a woman in her sixties or seventies who had recovered from COVID-19.

This rearrangement joins TRBV18 to TRBJ2-1; no definite D call. Germline-derived CDR1 and CDR2 are KGHSH and LQKENI. CDR3 length: 12 residues. Deletions cut 5 bases from V and 10 bases from J, with 12 bases between. In nucleotides, the CDR3 is TGTGCCAGCTCAACCCGAGGAGAGGAGCAGTTCTTC. The encoded protein is CASSTRGEEQFF.

The CDR3 spells CSTGTSGSPHEQYF. The CDR3 DNA sequence: TGCAGCACGGGGACTAGCGGGAGTCCCCACGAGCAGTACTTC. The V gene is TRBV29-1, the J gene TRBJ2-7, with 14 bases lining up with TRBD2. The CDR3 length is 14 residues. From germline, CDR1 is SQVTM and CDR2 ANQGSEA. V shed 8 bases, J shed 5 bases, and the junction held 8 bases outside the gene matches.

The rearrangement joins TRBV19 to TRBJ1-1; TRBD1 matches at 7 bases. Looked up from germline, CDR1 is LNHDA and CDR2 is SQIVND (reference sequence). There are 13 residues in the CDR3. With V trimmed by 4 bases and J by 6 bases, 5 bases remained unmatched. This CDR3 is CASSTTGVSEAFF. The DNA for the CDR3 is TGTGCCAGTAGTACAACAGGGGTCTCTGAAGCTTTCTTT. The full variable domain, with the rest looked up from reference TRBV19 and TRBJ1-1, is DGGITQSPKYLFRKEGQNVTLSCEQNLNHDAMYWYRQDPGQGLRLIYYSQIVNDFQKGDIAEGYSVSREKKESFPLTVTSAQKNPTAFYLCASSTTGVSEAFFGQGTRLTVV.

CDR3 region: CASSSRDSYGYTF. CDR3 in DNA: TGTGCCAGCAGCTCCAGGGATAGCTATGGCTACACCTTC. The chain has TRBV5-6 and TRBJ1-2; weak D call: TRBD1 (5 bases). This CDR3 is built from 13 residues. From germline, CDR1 is SGHDT and CDR2 YYEEEE. The germline V and J ends were trimmed by 3 bases and 4 bases, with 10 bases remaining between them.

The chain employs TRBV10-2 and TRBJ1-1; D is ambiguous. V was pared by 2 bases and J by 1 base, with 8 bases between. Germline CDR1 WSHSY, CDR2 SAAADI. CDR3 size: 14 residues. The CDR3 sequence: CASSEADENTEAFF. The CDR3 DNA follows: TGCGCCAGCAGTGAGGCGGATGAGAACACTGAAGCTTTCTTT.

The chain uses TRBV18 and TRBJ2-6; 7 bases map to TRBD1. J gave up 0 bases and V 1 base, and 6 bases lay outside the gene matches. CDR3 size: 18 residues. Germline V gene data show CDR1 as KGHSH and CDR2 as LQKENI. The CDR3 DNA is TGTGCCAGCTCACCACAGGGGGCGCCCGTCTCTGGGGCCAACGTCCTGACTTTC. It codes for CASSPQGAPVSGANVLTF.

This chain links TRBV4-2 with TRBJ2-7; the D gene is possibly TRBD2 (6 bases). V dropped 1 base and J dropped 6 bases, with 13 bases sitting between them. The germline CDR1 and CDR2 sequences are LGHNA and YNFKEQ. The CDR3 spans 14 residues. CDR3 DNA sequence: TGTGCCAGCAGCCAAGTTCGCGGGACCCTCGAGCAGTACTTC. Translation gives CASSQVRGTLEQYF.